In its sample, the clone carrying this T cell receptor (beta chain) was seen once. This specimen comes from a study of cytomegalovirus exposure and HLA in healthy donors. V lost 4 bases, J lost 4 bases, and 6 bases stayed unmatched. This CDR3 is built from 13 residues. Germline V gene lookup returns CDR1 SQVTM and CDR2 ANQGSEA. Healthy donors of bone marrow made up the group. The PCR contained 60 Vbeta and 13 Jbeta primers. Repertoires were generated with immunoSEQ multiplex PCR, while TCRdb's copy carries only in-frame clones and drops some. The sample contains 200,000 to 250,000 clones, roughly 83% of which appear only once.

The specimen sequenced was PBMCs. This TCR was recovered from a girl between 5 and 17 years old in good health and CMV-seronegative. This chain uses TRBV29-1 with TRBJ2-5, with 7 bases fitting TRBD2. The CDR3 nucleotides are TGCAGCGTTGGCGGCGGGAGATCAGAGACCCAGTACTTC. It encodes CSVGGGRSETQYF.